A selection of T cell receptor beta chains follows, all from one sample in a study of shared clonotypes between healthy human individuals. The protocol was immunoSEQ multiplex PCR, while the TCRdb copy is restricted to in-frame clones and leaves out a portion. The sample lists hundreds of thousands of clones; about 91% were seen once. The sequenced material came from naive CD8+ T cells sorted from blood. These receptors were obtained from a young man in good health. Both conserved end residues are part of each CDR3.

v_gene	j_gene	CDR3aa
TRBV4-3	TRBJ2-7	CASSQDGTSGPYEQYF
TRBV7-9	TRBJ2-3	CASSLAHGGLNTDTQYF
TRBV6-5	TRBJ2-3	CASSYMGTSTDTQYF
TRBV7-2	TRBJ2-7	CASSLWGALNEQYF
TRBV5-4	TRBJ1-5	CASSLWGGGQPQHF
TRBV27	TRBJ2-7	CASSNGAGYEQYF
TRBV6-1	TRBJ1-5	CASSEDSLSNQPQHF
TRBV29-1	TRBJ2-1	CSVDRGSYNEQFF
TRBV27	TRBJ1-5	CASSTGSQPQHF
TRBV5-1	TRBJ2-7	CASSLEGGGWYEQYF
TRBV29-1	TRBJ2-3	CSVEPTSVTSTDTQYF
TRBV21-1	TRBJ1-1	CASSKARGGDTEAFF
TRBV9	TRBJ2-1	CASSVAGDRGYNEQFF
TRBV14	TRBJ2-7	CASSQGNSAYEQYF
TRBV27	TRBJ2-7	CASSLRWGREQYF
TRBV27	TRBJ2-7	CASSSSSAAEQYF
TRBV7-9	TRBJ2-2	CASSPTRNIGELFF
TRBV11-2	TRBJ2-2	CASSLGGNTGELFF
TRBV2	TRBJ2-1	CASYREQSNEQFF
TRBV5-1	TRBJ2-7	CASSLGPGTAYEQYF
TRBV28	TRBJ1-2	CASSRLPGQGSDGYTF
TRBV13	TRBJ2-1	CASSPTGSSYNEQFF
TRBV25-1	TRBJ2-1	CASSLSGSRNEQFF
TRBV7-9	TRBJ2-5	CASSPISRSWETQYF
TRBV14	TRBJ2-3	CASSHWREASTDTQYF
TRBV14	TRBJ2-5	CASSQETGGQETQYF